Listed below are T cell receptor beta chains from one sample, sequenced in a study of T cells in Graves' hyperthyroidism and ophthalmopathy. MiXCR, applied by TCRdb to the multiplex PCR reads, yields one record per CDR3 protein. The sample consists of approximately 690,000 distinct CDR3 sequences, approximately 14% of them appearing once. The sample consisted of blood. These receptors all stem from a woman in her fifties or sixties with Graves' ophthalmopathy. CDR3s include the opening cysteine and the closing phenylalanine or tryptophan. D genes are given only for firm matches. Only part of the rows carry a size: once, few, many, or a class if the clone is expanded.

cdr3_length	v_call	j_call	clone_size	d_call	cdr3_aa	cdr3_nt
15	TRBV15	TRBJ2-3	many	-	CATSREFRVADTQYF	TGTGCCACCAGCAGAGAGTTCAGGGTAGCAGATACGCAGTATTTT
16	TRBV6-1	TRBJ2-7	few	TRBD2	CASRTFGGSGSYEQYF	TGTGCCAGCAGAACTTTCGGGGGTAGCGGGAGTTACGAGCAGTACTTC
15	TRBV19	TRBJ1-1	-	-	CASSSSTGRRTEAFF	TGTGCCAGTAGTAGCTCGACAGGACGCCGGACTGAAGCTTTCTTT
16	TRBV29-1	TRBJ2-1	many	TRBD1	CSVGGNRGRPNNEQFF	TGCAGCGTTGGGGGAAACAGGGGGAGGCCAAACAATGAGCAGTTCTTC
16	TRBV7-9	TRBJ2-1	many	-	CASSSDLGELGDEQFF	TGTGCCAGCAGCTCAGATCTGGGGGAGTTAGGAGATGAGCAGTTCTTC
15	TRBV3-1	TRBJ2-1	many	-	CASSQDTHSYNEQFF	TGTGCCAGCAGCCAAGATACCCACTCCTACAATGAGCAGTTCTTC
18	TRBV11-3	TRBJ2-1	many	TRBD2	CASSPHPLSGSSYNEQFF	TGTGCCAGCAGCCCTCACCCCCTGAGCGGGAGCTCCTACAATGAGCAGTTCTTC
13	TRBV6-1	TRBJ2-7	-	TRBD2	CASSRGSRYEQYF	TGTGCCAGCAGCCGCGGGAGTAGGTACGAGCAGTACTTC
15	TRBV7-2	TRBJ2-3	many	-	CASSLGIGSTDTQYF	TGTGCCAGCAGCTTGGGGATAGGAAGCACAGATACGCAGTATTTT
17	TRBV12-5	TRBJ2-1	many	-	CASGLEARGGSYNEQFF	TGTGCTAGTGGTTTGGAGGCCCGAGGGGGTTCCTACAATGAGCAGTTCTTC
14	TRBV20-1	TRBJ2-1	many	-	CSARRQGPYNEQFF	TGCAGTGCTAGAAGGCAGGGCCCCTACAATGAGCAGTTCTTC
12	TRBV20-1	TRBJ2-3	many	-	CSALENTDTQYF	TGCAGTGCGCTTGAGAACACAGATACGCAGTATTTT
13	TRBV29-1	TRBJ1-1	many	TRBD1	CSGSTGGRTEAFF	TGCAGCGGATCCACAGGGGGTCGTACTGAAGCTTTCTTT
13	TRBV20-1	TRBJ2-1	many	-	CSARQEGFNEQFF	TGCAGTGCTAGACAGGAGGGTTTCAATGAGCAGTTCTTC
16	TRBV3-1	TRBJ2-7	many	TRBD1	CASSQGTGVLSYEQYF	TGTGCCAGCAGCCAGGGGACAGGGGTTCTCTCCTACGAGCAGTACTTC
14	TRBV29-1	TRBJ2-1	many	-	CSVVGDIGERKQFF	TGCAGCGTTGTTGGGGACATCGGGGAAAGGAAGCAGTTCTTC
14	TRBV2	TRBJ1-4	many	-	CASSEALRSEKLFF	TGTGCCAGCAGTGAAGCGCTTCGAAGTGAAAAACTGTTTTTT